This T cell receptor (beta chain) was profiled in a study of shared T cell receptors in the human thymus. Profiled with immunoSEQ multiplex PCR; TCRdb holds only in-frame clones, not every one. This table has fewer than 700,000 clones, approximately 87% appearing once. In addition, the sample was reused for a study of human thymus T cells. This second report adds: Donor material was obtained from healthy Finnish infants undergoing corrective surgery for congenital heart defects. Thymus specimens were resections from corrective heart surgery.

Sequenced input: thymocytes. The sequence derives from a boy in the first two years of life with a congenital heart defect.

CDR3 nucleotides: TGTGCCAGTAGTACGGGCTACGAGCAGTACTTC. Translating it yields CASSTGYEQYF. This chain uses TRBV19 with TRBJ2-7, with D unclear. CDR1 is LNHDA, CDR2 SQIVND, per germline (reference sequence). The CDR3 extends over 11 amino acids. The V and J ends lost 4 bases and 3 bases respectively, with 4 bases between them.